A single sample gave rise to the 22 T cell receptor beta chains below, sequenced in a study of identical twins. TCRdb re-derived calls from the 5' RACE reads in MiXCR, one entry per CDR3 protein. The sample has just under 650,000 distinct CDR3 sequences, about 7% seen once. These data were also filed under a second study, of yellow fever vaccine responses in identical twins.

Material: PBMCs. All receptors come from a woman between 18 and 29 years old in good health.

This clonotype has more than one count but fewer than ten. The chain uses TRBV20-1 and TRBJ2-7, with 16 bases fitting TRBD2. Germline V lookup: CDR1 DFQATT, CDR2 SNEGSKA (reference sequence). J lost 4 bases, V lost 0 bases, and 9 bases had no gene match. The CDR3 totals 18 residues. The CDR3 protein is CSARDPGTSGRAGYEQYF. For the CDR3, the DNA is TGCAGTGCTAGAGATCCCGGGACTAGCGGGAGGGCGGGGTACGAGCAGTACTTC.

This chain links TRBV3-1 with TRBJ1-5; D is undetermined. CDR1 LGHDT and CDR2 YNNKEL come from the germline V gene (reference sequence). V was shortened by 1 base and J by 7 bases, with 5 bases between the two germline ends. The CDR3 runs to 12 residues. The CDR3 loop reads CASSQGAQPQHF. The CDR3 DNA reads TGTGCCAGCAGCCAAGGCGCCCAGCCCCAGCATTTT.

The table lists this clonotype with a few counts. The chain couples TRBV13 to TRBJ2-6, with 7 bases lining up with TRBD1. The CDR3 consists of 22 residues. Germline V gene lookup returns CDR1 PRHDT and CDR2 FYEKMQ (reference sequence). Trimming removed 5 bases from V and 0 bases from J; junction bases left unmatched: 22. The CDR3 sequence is CASSLRSGQRDSGGSGANVLTF. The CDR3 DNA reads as TGTGCCAGCAGCCTACGATCTGGACAACGGGACAGTGGCGGCTCTGGGGCCAACGTCCTGACTTTC. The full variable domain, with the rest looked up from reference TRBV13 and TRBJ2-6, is AAGVIQSPRHLIKEKRETATLKCYPIPRHDTVYWYQQGPGQDPQFLISFYEKMQSDKGSIPDRFSAQQFSDYHSELNMSSLELGDSALYFCASSLRSGQRDSGGSGANVLTFGAGSRLTVL.

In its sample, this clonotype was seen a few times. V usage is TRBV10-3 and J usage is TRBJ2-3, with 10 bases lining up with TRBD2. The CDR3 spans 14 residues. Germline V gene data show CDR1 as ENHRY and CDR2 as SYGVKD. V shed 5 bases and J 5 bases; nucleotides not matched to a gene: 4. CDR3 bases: TGTGCCATCAGTTCACTAGCGGGGTTAGATACGCAGTATTTT. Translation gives CAISSLAGLDTQYF.

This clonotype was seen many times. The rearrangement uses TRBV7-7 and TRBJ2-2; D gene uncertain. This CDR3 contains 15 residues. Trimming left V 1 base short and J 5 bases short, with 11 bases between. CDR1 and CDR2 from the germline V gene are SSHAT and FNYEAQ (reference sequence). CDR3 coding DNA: TGTGCCAGCAGCTTAGATCCGGAGTGGACCGGGGAGCTGTTTTTT. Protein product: CASSLDPEWTGELFF.

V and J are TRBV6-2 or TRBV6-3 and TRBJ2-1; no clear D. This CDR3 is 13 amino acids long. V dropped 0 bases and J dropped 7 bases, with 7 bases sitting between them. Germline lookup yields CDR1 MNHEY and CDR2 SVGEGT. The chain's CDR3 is CASSYSGWNEQFF. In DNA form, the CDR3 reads TGTGCCAGCAGTTACTCAGGGTGGAATGAGCAGTTCTTC.

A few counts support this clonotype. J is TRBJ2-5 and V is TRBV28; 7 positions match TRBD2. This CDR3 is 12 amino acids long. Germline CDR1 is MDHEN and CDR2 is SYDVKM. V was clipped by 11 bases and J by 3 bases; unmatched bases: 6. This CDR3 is CAVSGEEETQYF. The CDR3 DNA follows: TGTGCCGTGAGCGGGGAAGAAGAGACCCAGTACTTC. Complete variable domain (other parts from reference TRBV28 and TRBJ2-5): DVKVTQSSRYLVKRTGEKVFLECVQDMDHENMFWYRQDPGLGLRLIYFSYDVKMKEKGDIPEGYSVSREKKERFSLILESASTNQTSMYLCAVSGEEETQYFGPGTRLLVL.

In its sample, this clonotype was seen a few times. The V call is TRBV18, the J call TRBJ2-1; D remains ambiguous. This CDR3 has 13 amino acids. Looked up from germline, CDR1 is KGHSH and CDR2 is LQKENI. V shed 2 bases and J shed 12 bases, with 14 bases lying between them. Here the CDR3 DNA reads TGTGCCAGCTCACCAACGAAGGTGTCGGGGCAGTTCTTC. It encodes CASSPTKVSGQFF.

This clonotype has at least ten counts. In DNA form, the CDR3 reads TGTGCCACCAGCCAACCCGGGACAGGGGTCAATGAGCAGTTCTTC. It is translated as CATSQPGTGVNEQFF. This sequence joins TRBV24-1 and TRBJ2-1, with TRBD1 identical over 10 bases. The CDR3 loop spans 15 amino acids. Per the germline V gene, CDR1 is KGHDR and CDR2 is SFDVKD. The junction had 8 bases not matched to a gene; V was cut back by 7 bases and J by 6 bases.

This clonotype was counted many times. The CDR3: CATSDRRPGSSWELFF. DNA for the CDR3: TGTGCCACCAGTGATCGCAGGCCTGGGAGTTCCTGGGAGCTGTTTTTT. The chain is built from TRBV24-1 and TRBJ2-2; tentative D call: TRBD2 (5 bases). In germline, CDR1 is KGHDR, CDR2 SFDVKD. The V and J ends lost 3 bases and 9 bases respectively, with 19 bases between them. The CDR3 consists of 16 residues.

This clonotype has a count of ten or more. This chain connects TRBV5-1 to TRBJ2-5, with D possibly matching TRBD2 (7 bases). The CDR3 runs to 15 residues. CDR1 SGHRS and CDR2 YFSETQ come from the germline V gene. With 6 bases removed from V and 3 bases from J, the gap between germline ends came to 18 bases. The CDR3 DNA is TGCGCCAGCACCTGGGGGGGACACCAAGAAGAGACCCAGTACTTC. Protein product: CASTWGGHQEETQYF.

In DNA form, the CDR3 reads TGCAGCGTTGTGGTACGGTACAATGAGCAGTTCTTC. Amino acid sequence: CSVVVRYNEQFF. The chain is built from TRBV29-1 and TRBJ2-1; D is ambiguous. Trimming shortened V by 4 bases and J by 4 bases, and 8 bases separated the two germline ends. CDR3 length equals 12 residues. CDR1 SQVTM and CDR2 ANQGSEA come from the germline V gene.

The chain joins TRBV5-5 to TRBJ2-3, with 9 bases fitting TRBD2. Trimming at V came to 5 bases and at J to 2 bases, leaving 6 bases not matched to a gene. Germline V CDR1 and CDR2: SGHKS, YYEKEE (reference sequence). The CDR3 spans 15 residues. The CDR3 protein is CASRSSGVLTDTQYF. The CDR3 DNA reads TGTGCCAGCAGGTCTAGCGGGGTACTCACAGATACGCAGTATTTT.

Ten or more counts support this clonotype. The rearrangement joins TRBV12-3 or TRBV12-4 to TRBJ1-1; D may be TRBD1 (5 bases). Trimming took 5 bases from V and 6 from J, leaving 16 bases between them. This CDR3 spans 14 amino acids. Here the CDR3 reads CASSGRAGWAEAFF. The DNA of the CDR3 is TGTGCCAGCAGTGGCAGGGCCGGTTGGGCTGAAGCTTTCTTT.

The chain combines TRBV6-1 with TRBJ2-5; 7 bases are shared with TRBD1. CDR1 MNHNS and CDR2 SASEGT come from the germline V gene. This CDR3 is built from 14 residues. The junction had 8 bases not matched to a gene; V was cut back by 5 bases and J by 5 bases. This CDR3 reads CASSPTGVGETQYF. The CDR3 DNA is TGTGCCAGCAGTCCTACAGGGGTCGGGGAGACCCAGTACTTC.

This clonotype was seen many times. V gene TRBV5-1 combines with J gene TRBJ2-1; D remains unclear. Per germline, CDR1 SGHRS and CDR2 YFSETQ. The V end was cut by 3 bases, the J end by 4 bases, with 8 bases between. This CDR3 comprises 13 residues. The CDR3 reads CASSSTLYNEQFF. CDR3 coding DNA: TGCGCCAGCAGCTCGACACTATACAATGAGCAGTTCTTC.

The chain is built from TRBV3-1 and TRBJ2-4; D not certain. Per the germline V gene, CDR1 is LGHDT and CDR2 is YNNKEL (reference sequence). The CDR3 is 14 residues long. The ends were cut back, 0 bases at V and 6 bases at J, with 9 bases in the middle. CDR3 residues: CASSQDLKGNIQYF. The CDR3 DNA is TGTGCCAGCAGCCAAGATCTAAAGGGAAACATTCAGTACTTC.

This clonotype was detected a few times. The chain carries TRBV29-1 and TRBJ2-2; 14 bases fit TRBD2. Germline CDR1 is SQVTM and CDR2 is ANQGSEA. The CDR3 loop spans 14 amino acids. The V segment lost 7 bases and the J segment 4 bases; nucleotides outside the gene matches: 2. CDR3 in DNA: TGCAGCGGGGGACTAGCGGGGGCCACCGGGGAGCTGTTTTTT. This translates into CSGGLAGATGELFF.

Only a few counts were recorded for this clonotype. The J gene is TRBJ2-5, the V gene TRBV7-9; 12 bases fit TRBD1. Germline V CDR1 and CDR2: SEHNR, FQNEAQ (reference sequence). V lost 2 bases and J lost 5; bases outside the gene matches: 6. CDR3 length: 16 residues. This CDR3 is CASSLSGTGGRETQYF. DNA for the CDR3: TGTGCCAGCAGCTTATCCGGGACAGGGGGCCGGGAGACCCAGTACTTC.

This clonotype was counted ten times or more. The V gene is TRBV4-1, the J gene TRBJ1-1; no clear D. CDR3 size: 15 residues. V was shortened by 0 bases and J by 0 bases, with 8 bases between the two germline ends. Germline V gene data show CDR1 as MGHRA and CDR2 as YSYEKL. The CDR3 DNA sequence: TGCGCCAGCAGCCAAGAGGGCGGCATGAACACTGAAGCTTTCTTT. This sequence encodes CASSQEGGMNTEAFF.

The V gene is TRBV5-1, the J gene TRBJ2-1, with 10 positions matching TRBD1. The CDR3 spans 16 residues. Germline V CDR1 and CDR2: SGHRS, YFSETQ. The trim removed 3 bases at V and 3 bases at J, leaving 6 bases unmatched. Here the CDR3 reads CASSSTDRGNYNEQFF. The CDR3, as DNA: TGCGCCAGCAGCTCCACGGACAGGGGGAACTACAATGAGCAGTTCTTC. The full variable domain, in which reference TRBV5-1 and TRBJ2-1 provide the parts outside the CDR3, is KAGVTQTPRYLIKTRGQQVTLSCSPISGHRSVSWYQQTPGQGLQFLFEYFSETQRNKGNFPGRFSGRQFSNSRSEMNVSTLELGDSALYLCASSSTDRGNYNEQFFGPGTRLTVL.

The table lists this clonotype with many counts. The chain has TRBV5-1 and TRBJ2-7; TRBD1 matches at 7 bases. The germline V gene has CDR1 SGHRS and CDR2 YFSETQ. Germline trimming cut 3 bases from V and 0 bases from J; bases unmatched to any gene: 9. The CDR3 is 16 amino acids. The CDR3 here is CASSWGLTGSSYEQYF. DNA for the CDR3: TGCGCCAGCAGCTGGGGGCTGACAGGGAGCTCCTACGAGCAGTACTTC.